The T cell receptor (beta chain) described here comes from a study of cytomegalovirus exposure and HLA in healthy donors (dated 2017 in TCRdb). For the wider study: In an earlier analysis of 587 of the donors, 276 Gb of sequence data and some 120 million unique TCR beta sequences from approximately 180 million T cells were reported. Roughly 5 DR-DQ haplotypes were handled as single units for association and clustering, since linkage in the cohort was strong. A later analysis re-analyzed previously published TCR beta repertoires from 550 to 700 donors and added high-resolution HLA genotyping to study TCR occurrence patterns. In an earlier analysis of 500 to 650 of the donors, high-throughput TCR beta sequencing was used to judge whether each TCR beta V gene segment behaved as functional or pseudogenic. In a later genetic analysis, genome-wide SNP genotypes for about 55% of the roughly 700 donors were used, and that subset was treated as a discovery cohort. Both class I and class II loci were covered by HLA typing, at four-digit resolution. The T cell repertoires of about 700 subjects were profiled by immunosequencing and related to cytomegalovirus serostatus. On average, about 240,000 unique TCR beta nucleotide sequences were sequenced per donor among some 420 genotyped donors of the cohort, with roughly 18% of those sequences being non-productive. In addition to the first cohort of 666 subjects, a separate validation cohort of 120 different subjects was used. Among the roughly 380 genotyped donors, approximately 81% belonged to the genetic ancestry cluster associated with self-reported Caucasian donors. Every repertoire in the discovery cohort had been generated on one and the same sequencing platform. The study aimed to test whether signatures of past pathogen exposure could be identified by cataloging public T cell receptors. The study combined high-throughput TCR immunosequencing, statistical association of individual TCRs with disease status, and machine learning to predict cytomegalovirus infection status. Alongside the repertoire data, information on donor age, sex, ethnicity and CMV serostatus was compiled. An early release that covered some 640 HLA-typed donors contained approximately 300 gigabases of sequencing data and about 84 million unique TCR sequences. In the later analysis, no new phenotypic data were used to find candidate immune exposures; instead, reliance was placed on TCR beta sequences and their occurrence across donors. Typing coverage varied by locus: about 629-630 donors for A, B, C, DRB1 and DQB1; approximately 520 for DQA1; around 610 for DPA1; fewer than 480 for DPB1.

Broad study findings and their caveats: A total of 164 TCR beta chains were listed by the study as associated with cytomegalovirus. The authors suggested that the approach could potentially be extended to other disease states and immunological phenotypes. In this cohort, only TCR beta chains were sequenced, and detectable features were limited by the absence of alpha or paired-chain data. When HLA alleles, especially DR and DQ, strongly co-occurred, attributing TCR associations to individual alleles was difficult. Roughly uniform sequencing depth across donors was assumed in presence/absence analyses, although this assumption may not hold. A later genetic analysis associated a missense DCLRE1C variant with V-gene and J-gene trimming of TCR beta chains, and an independent cohort replicated the association. A cluster of highly shared sequence variants was judged likely to represent a technical artifact of the sequencing pipeline. Because HLA typing was missing for some donors at each locus, association tests included only the typed subset. Most TCR sequences were observed very rarely across donors, whereas some public TCRs were present in many individuals. Some 16 rarely observed V segments, including chromosome 9 orphons, were excluded from the earlier analysis of 550 to 700 of the donors because counts were too low. In vitro tests confirmed that a few of the cytomegalovirus-associated TCR beta chains recognize cytomegalovirus antigens. For the cohort, immune exposure information was limited to CMV serostatus. The 87-base-pair reads could not distinguish some IMGT-functional V segments, including TRBV6-2 and TRBV6-3, so those segments were excluded. In an earlier analysis of more than 450 of the donors, most TCR beta V segments were observed in productive rearrangements about 87% or about 30% of the time, broadly matching IMGT annotations. Correlated functional status among segregating V segments might be attributable to linkage disequilibrium, but an unknown experimental factor could not be ruled out. A further reported finding was that TCR beta sequences accurately predicted the HLA-A and HLA-B alleles for most subjects in the first cohort. In a later analysis, HLA-associated TCR beta chains showed more clonal expansion and lower generation probabilities than non-associated chains that were equally common. A later analysis found that most CMV-associated TCR beta chains appeared HLA-restricted, with HLA associations seemingly driven largely by CMV exposure. Specific HLA alleles were associated with around 18,000 TCR beta sequences at a false discovery rate of 0.05 in a later analysis. A later analysis reported that several top co-occurrence clusters appeared linked to parvovirus B19, influenza, CMV and Epstein-Barr virus. According to a later genetic analysis, donors in an Asian-associated ancestry cluster had fewer N-insertions in productive TCRs than the roughly 670-donor mean. The classifier was reported to diagnose cytomegalovirus status with high specificity and sensitivity in both the original cohort and the validation cohort. According to a later analysis, TCR association rates differed among HLA loci, with DRB1 alleles showing the most associated TCRs and HLA-C alleles showing the fewest.

The cohort consisted of approximately 670 healthy bone marrow donors. At the time of sampling, every cohort member was nominally healthy, though immune exposures that went unrecorded were likely present. The donor was CMV seronegative and belonged to the group of 350 to 400 seronegative cohort members. Each donor provided a peripheral blood sample, and peripheral blood mononuclear cells were used for TCR beta sequencing. Genomic DNA was extracted from the blood cell samples with the Qiagen DNeasy Blood Extraction Kit. The receptor library was made with the immunoSEQ multiplex PCR assay. For the multiplex PCR, a mixture combining 60 forward primers for TCR Vbeta segments and 13 reverse primers for TCR Jbeta segments was used. Amplification of the CDR3 region of rearranged TCR beta genes was performed with a multiplex PCR assay on genomic DNA. The amplified TCR beta libraries were sequenced on the Illumina HiSeq System as 87-base-pair reads. Under the source paper's analysis protocol: A later analysis counted 75 million to 100 million unique TCR beta chains across the 666 repertoires, and some 11 million of these chains were shared by at least two donors. To remove PCR and sequencing errors, raw reads were error-corrected and collapsed into unique sequences using a nearest-neighbor algorithm that merged closely related sequences. CDR3 sequences were aligned to IMGT reference sequences to assign V, D and J gene segments. For a sequence to be retained, at least a six-nucleotide match to both a V gene segment and a J gene segment was required. Rearrangements were classified as productive when the CDR3 lacked stop codons and remained in frame with V and J, and all other rearrangements were classified as non-productive. Following IMGT convention, CDR3 was defined as the stretch from the second conserved V-encoded cysteine to the conserved J-encoded phenylalanine. Sequences without an unambiguous match to a single V gene segment were excluded from the earlier analysis of approximately 600 of the donors. An earlier analysis of a few hundred of the donors called V segments functional above 56.7% productive rearrangements and segregating when the between-donor standard deviation exceeded 5%. A statistical classification framework was developed to diagnose cytomegalovirus status using the catalog of TCR beta chain sequences. In a later analysis, V and J genes were assigned by comparing TCR nucleotide sequences against IMGT/GENE-DB human TR gene sequences. Using the TCRdist pipeline, a later analysis assigned CDR3 sequences along with most-parsimonious VDJ recombination scenarios. In a later analysis, every TCR beta chain was defined by the combination of its CDR3 amino acid sequence and its V-gene family, and reads without a unique V-gene family were dropped. As a way to deal with suspected cross-contamination and a sequencing artifact, a later analysis dropped hundreds of nucleotide sequences that were highly shared and had low generation probability. In a later analysis, a clonal expansion index was calculated for each public chain from normalized within-repertoire ranks of inferred template counts. In a later analysis, generation probabilities were computed using a VDJ recombination model fitted to out-of-frame rearrangements, and the results were checked against IGoR. In a later analysis, hypergeometric tests were used to score TCR-TCR, TCR-HLA and TCR-CMV co-occurrence, with a repertoire-size bias correction applied to TCR pairs. In a later analysis, false discovery rates were estimated by permuting HLA or CMV assignments 20 times. In a later analysis, co-occurring TCRs were grouped with DBSCAN, and TCRdist sequence similarity was added when clustering was performed within HLA-allele-positive subsets. Co-occurrence clustering excluded repertoires with fewer than 30,000 or more than 120,000 public chains, plus five with anomalous nucleotide sharing. TCRdb holds this immuneACCESS table with in-frame rearrangements only. Some clones are missing; in checked studies, unresolved V genes explain under half, and the rest has no known cause. Clone size and the V and J calls come from that table; the DNA yielded D and trimming. The sample contains approximately 130,000 clones, roughly four fifths of them found a single time. 6.3% of the sample belongs to the ten largest clones.

In regard to this clone: Which antigen it targets is not known. Per-base quality was not reported, and no clone a single base away is much larger than it.

As encoded in the germline V gene, CDR1 is MGHRA while CDR2 is YSYEKL. The CDR3 has 12 amino acids, counting the end cysteine and phenylalanine. This entry keeps only the CDR3 DNA: 36 bases, framed from base 1. The junction carries 5 bases between V and J, which are trimmed by 4 bases and 7 bases respectively. This receptor chain uses TRBV4-1 and TRBJ1-6, with the D gene too uncertain to name. This receptor was identified in a woman between 35 and 50 years old in good health and CMV-seronegative. Sequences were obtained from PBMCs. The CDR3 protein is CASSRGNSPLHF. The DNA reads TGCGCCAGCAGCCGCGGAAATTCACCCCTCCACTTT.